Listed here are 29 T cell receptor beta chains from one sample, sequenced in a study of blood T cell repertoires in COVID-19. The data were produced by immunoSEQ multiplex PCR, yet TCRdb's version contains in-frame clones alone and is incomplete. The sample shows over 95,000 clones, 65% to 85% of them seen only once. Sequencing input: peripheral blood. The receptors derive from a man between 65 and 85 years old with active or convalescent COVID-19.

This clone was counted a few times. Different DNA sequences within this sample yield the same CDR3. The chain links TRBV5-4 to TRBJ2-3; 15 nucleotides agree with TRBD2. With V trimmed by 2 bases and J by 6 bases, 4 bases remained unmatched. CDR1 is SGHNT, CDR2 YYREEE, per germline (reference sequence). This CDR3 comprises 16 residues. The CDR3 DNA reads TGTGCCAGCAGCTTTCCAGGACTAGCGGGGGGGGATACGCAGTATTTT. This sequence encodes CASSFPGLAGGDTQYF.

This clone was observed once. This chain links TRBV28 with TRBJ1-6; 9 bases align to TRBD1. Germline V gene lookup returns CDR1 MDHEN and CDR2 SYDVKM. This CDR3 contains 14 residues. After removal of 5 bases from V and 7 bases from J, the junction contained 3 bases not matched to a gene. The CDR3 DNA reads as TGTGCCAGCAGTGGGGGACAGGGAAATTCACCCCTCCACTTT. It is translated as CASSGGQGNSPLHF.

The V gene is TRBV7-9, the J gene TRBJ2-5; 7 nucleotides agree with TRBD2. There are 12 residues in the CDR3. V shed 6 bases and J 2 bases; nucleotides not matched to a gene: 0. CDR1 and CDR2 from the germline V gene are SEHNR and FQNEAQ (reference sequence). The CDR3 loop is CASRGGQETQYF. The CDR3 DNA sequence: TGTGCCAGCAGGGGAGGGCAAGAGACCCAGTACTTC.

This clone has a handful of counts. This chain connects TRBV4-2 to TRBJ1-6; D remains unclear. The CDR3 has 14 residues. Germline V lookup: CDR1 LGHNA, CDR2 YNFKEQ. The ends were cut back, 0 bases at V and 7 bases at J, with 7 bases in the middle. The CDR3 region has the DNA TGTGCCAGCAGCCAAGATGGAGGCAATTCACCCCTCCACTTT. This sequence encodes CASSQDGGNSPLHF.

The chain combines TRBV2 with TRBJ1-2; unclear D gene. V was clipped by 0 bases and J by 7 bases, with 6 bases between them. The CDR3 covers 12 residues. Looked up from germline, CDR1 is SNHLY and CDR2 is FYNNEI. CDR3: CASSEAPGGYTF. CDR3 DNA sequence: TGTGCCAGCAGTGAAGCCCCCGGTGGCTACACCTTC.

The rearrangement joins TRBV5-4 to TRBJ2-5, with a possible D match to TRBD2 (6 bases). V was shortened by 4 bases and J by 5 bases, with 18 bases between the two germline ends. The CDR3 runs to 15 residues. The germline CDR1 and CDR2 sequences are SGHNT and YYREEE (reference sequence). Written as DNA, the CDR3 is TGTGCCAGCAGCAAGAGGGAGGCAGGAGGGGAGACCCAGTACTTC. This gives the protein CASSKREAGGETQYF.

J is TRBJ1-6 and V is TRBV2, with D perhaps matching TRBD1 (6 bases). Germline V gives CDR1 SNHLY, CDR2 FYNNEI. Trimming stripped 0 bases from V and 6 bases from J, with 9 bases between. The CDR3 is 15 amino acids. CDR3 nucleotide sequence: TGTGCCAGCAGTGAAGCATCAGGGGCTAATTCACCCCTCCACTTT. This sequence encodes CASSEASGANSPLHF.

The chain is built from TRBV6-5 and TRBJ1-2, with D maybe TRBD1 (5 bases). This CDR3 is built from 13 residues. The V end was cut by 0 bases, the J end by 9 bases, with 11 bases between. The germline V gene encodes CDR1 MNHEY and CDR2 SVGAGI. In nucleotides, the CDR3 is TGTGCCAGCAGTTACTCGGGGCAGGGAAGCTACACCTTC. Its translation is CASSYSGQGSYTF.

This clone was recorded only once. The V gene is TRBV18, the J gene TRBJ1-4, with 7 bases that match TRBD1. V dropped 4 bases and J dropped 5; count of bases not matched to a gene: 10. This CDR3 contains 16 residues. From germline, CDR1 is KGHSH and CDR2 LQKENI. The CDR3 DNA is TGTGCCAGCTCACTCCTACGACAGGGAGGAAATGAAAAACTGTTTTTT. This codes for CASSLLRQGGNEKLFF.

This chain uses TRBV5-1 with TRBJ1-6; D unclear. The CDR3 runs to 14 residues. Germline V gene lookup returns CDR1 SGHRS and CDR2 YFSETQ. The V end lost 0 bases, the J end lost 6 bases, and 7 bases lay between the germline ends. The CDR3: CASSLEMANSPLHF. CDR3 in DNA: TGCGCCAGCAGCTTGGAGATGGCTAATTCACCCCTCCACTTT.

The V call is TRBV28, the J call TRBJ2-1; 7 nucleotides align to TRBD1. Germline CDR1 and CDR2: MDHEN and SYDVKM. This CDR3 has 15 amino acids. The trim removed 3 bases at V and 5 bases at J, leaving 7 bases unmatched. CDR3 amino acids: CASSFARQGNNEQFF. The CDR3 DNA is TGTGCCAGCAGTTTCGCGAGACAGGGAAACAATGAGCAGTTCTTC.

V usage is TRBV7-2 and J usage is TRBJ2-1; 9 bases line up with TRBD2. CDR1 is SGHTA and CDR2 is FQGNSA in the germline V gene. V lost 2 bases to trimming and J lost 6 bases; unmatched junction nucleotides: 5. This CDR3 contains 15 residues. CDR3 bases: TGTGCCAGCAGCTTAATGGCGGGGGGGATCAATGAGCAGTTCTTC. Protein sequence: CASSLMAGGINEQFF.

The rearrangement joins TRBV12-3 or TRBV12-4 to TRBJ1-5, with D unclear. The V and J ends lost 6 bases and 4 bases respectively, with 7 bases between them. CDR3 length equals 12 residues. The CDR3 is CASRQANQPQHF. In DNA form, the CDR3 reads TGTGCCAGCAGGCAGGCGAATCAGCCCCAGCATTTT.

This sequence joins TRBV6-6 and TRBJ2-5; TRBD1 matches 7 bases. Per the germline V gene, CDR1 is MNHNY and CDR2 is SVGAGI (reference sequence). Germline trimming cut 6 bases from V and 4 bases from J; bases unmatched to any gene: 5. The CDR3 is 13 amino acids. The CDR3 DNA reads TGTGCCAGCAGCCGAACAGGGGCAGAGACCCAGTACTTC. This translates into CASSRTGAETQYF.

The chain joins TRBV6-5 to TRBJ1-2; D gene unclear. V was cut by 7 bases and J by 3 bases, with 12 bases left in between. The CDR3 has 13 residues. Germline V gene data show CDR1 as MNHEY and CDR2 as SVGAGI. The CDR3 loop reads CASKFEGYYGYTF. The DNA of the CDR3 is TGTGCCAGCAAGTTTGAGGGTTACTATGGCTACACCTTC.

This clone occurred a few times. The CDR3, as DNA: TGTGCCAGTATGACAGGGGGTGAATACTATGGCTACACCTTC. Protein sequence: CASMTGGEYYGYTF. V is TRBV19 and J is TRBJ1-2; 9 bases map to TRBD1. CDR3 length: 14 amino acids. Germline V CDR1 and CDR2: LNHDA, SQIVND (reference sequence). Germline trimming cut 7 bases from V and 3 bases from J; bases unmatched to any gene: 6.

As for this clone: The junction and the germline gene differ at one end; a read error may be behind it. The gene calls are TRBV7-7 and TRBJ2-5; D is possibly TRBD2 (6 bases). This CDR3 has 15 amino acids. Germline values: CDR1 SSHAT, CDR2 FNYEAQ (reference sequence). CDR3 coding DNA: TGTGCTAGCAGCGCAGACCCGCGGGGCGGGGAGACCCAGTACTTC. This codes for CASSADPRGGETQYF.

This clone was recorded once. This chain connects TRBV5-1 to TRBJ2-2; 9 bases match TRBD2. V lost 5 bases to trimming and J lost 2 bases; unmatched junction nucleotides: 10. This CDR3 contains 17 residues. Germline CDR1 is SGHRS and CDR2 is YFSETQ. The CDR3 loop is CASSRQVAGENTGELFF. For the CDR3, the DNA is TGCGCCAGCAGTCGCCAGGTAGCGGGGGAAAACACCGGGGAGCTGTTTTTT.

This clone was detected once. The J gene is TRBJ2-7, the V gene TRBV3-1 (or the pseudogene TRBV3-2), with TRBD1 identical over 7 bases. The CDR3 is 14 residues long. V lost 5 bases and J lost 0; bases outside the gene matches: 4. CDR1 and CDR2 (germline): LGHDT, YNNKEL (reference sequence). The CDR3 is CASSRQGPSYEQYF. The CDR3 nucleotides read TGTGCCAGCAGCAGACAGGGCCCCTCCTACGAGCAGTACTTC.

For this clone: The sample holds other DNA sequences that translate to the same CDR3. This chain links TRBV18 with TRBJ2-7; TRBD1 aligns across 10 bases. Germline CDR1 and CDR2: KGHSH and LQKENI. This CDR3 is built from 13 residues. V shed 3 bases and J 5 bases; nucleotides not matched to a gene: 1. The CDR3 spells CASSPGTGDEQYF. Here the CDR3 DNA reads TGTGCCAGCTCACCGGGGACAGGGGACGAGCAGTACTTC.

This chain links TRBV27 with TRBJ1-6, with D unresolved. This CDR3 is 13 amino acids long. Trimming stripped 3 bases from V and 8 bases from J, with 8 bases between. Looked up from germline, CDR1 is MNHEY and CDR2 is SMNVEV (reference sequence). As DNA, the CDR3 is TGTGCCAGCAGTTTGGGAGGTTATTCACCCCTCCACTTT. Its translation is CASSLGGYSPLHF.

This chain connects TRBV11-2 to TRBJ1-5; 7 bases agree with TRBD1. CDR3 length: 14 residues. CDR1 is SGHAT, CDR2 FQNNGV, per germline. V dropped 1 base and J dropped 7; count of bases not matched to a gene: 4. DNA of the CDR3: TGTGCCAGCAGCTTAGCAGGGGGTGGGCAGCCCCAGCATTTT. Translated, it gives CASSLAGGGQPQHF.

CDR3 residues: CASSPLGGARNEQFF. DNA of the CDR3: TGCGCCAGCAGCCCCCTTGGGGGGGCAAGAAATGAGCAGTTCTTC. The rearrangement joins TRBV4-1 to TRBJ2-1; D possibly corresponds to TRBD2 (7 bases). This CDR3 is 15 amino acids long. V lost 4 bases, J lost 7 bases, and 17 bases lay in between. Germline V CDR1 and CDR2: MGHRA, YSYEKL.

This clone showed up just once. Other DNA sequences within the sample encode an identical CDR3. This chain links TRBV18 with TRBJ2-7, with D possibly TRBD2 on 5 matching bases. The V and J ends lost 3 bases and 3 bases respectively, with 6 bases between them. Germline-derived CDR1 and CDR2 are KGHSH and LQKENI. The CDR3 contains 12 residues. The CDR3 DNA sequence: TGTGCCAGCTCACCCGGAGGCTACGAGCAGTACTTC. Amino acid sequence: CASSPGGYEQYF.

The chain recombines TRBV5-4 with TRBJ1-2, with 8 bases identical to TRBD1. V was clipped by 4 bases and J by 6 bases; unmatched bases: 5. The CDR3 sequence is 13 residues long. Germline V lookup: CDR1 SGHNT, CDR2 YYREEE (reference sequence). Here the CDR3 DNA reads TGTGCCAGCAGCAGGGGACAGGAGGATGGCTACACCTTC. Translating it yields CASSRGQEDGYTF.

This clone was seen just once. CDR3 amino acids: CASQTERLAKNIQYF. The CDR3 nucleotides read TGTGCCAGCCAGACCGAAAGACTAGCCAAAAACATTCAGTACTTC. V is TRBV2 and J is TRBJ2-4; D remains ambiguous. CDR3 length: 15 amino acids. The germline V and J ends were trimmed by 8 bases and 0 bases, with 14 bases remaining between them. From germline, CDR1 is SNHLY and CDR2 FYNNEI.

The V call is TRBV6-5, the J call TRBJ2-2; TRBD1 agrees at 7 bases. Germline assignment: CDR1 MNHEY and CDR2 SVGAGI. The CDR3 has 15 residues. V lost 5 bases and J lost 0; bases outside the gene matches: 3. CDR3 sequence reads: CASSIGTANTGELFF. The CDR3 region has the DNA TGTGCCAGCAGTATCGGGACAGCGAACACCGGGGAGCTGTTTTTT.

The count of this clone is one. The V and J genes are TRBV10-3 and TRBJ1-1; D is possibly TRBD1 (5 bases). There are 11 residues in the CDR3. Trimming stripped 10 bases from V and 7 bases from J, with 13 bases between. Per germline, CDR1 ENHRY and CDR2 SYGVKD. CDR3 nucleotides: TGTGCCACCGGGGGTTACCATGAAGCTTTCTTT. Its protein product is CATGGYHEAFF.

This clone was counted a few times. The chain carries TRBV7-2 and TRBJ1-1; D might be TRBD1 (6 bases). Looked up from germline, CDR1 is SGHTA and CDR2 is FQGNSA. Trimming took off 5 bases at V and 6 bases at J, with 19 bases between the two ends. The CDR3 spans 15 residues. CDR3 in DNA: TGTGCCAGCAGCACTACCAAGGACAGTAGGGCTGAAGCTTTCTTT. As protein: CASSTTKDSRAEAFF.